The T cell receptor beta chain under discussion was sequenced for a study of early T cells in non-severe SARS-CoV-2 infection. Study background: The chains were unpaired, and the sequenced material was bulk RNA from unsorted whole blood. Whole-study findings and limits: Sequences matched to VDJdb favored anti-spike CD8 responses, while private and CD4 specificities were missed.

The CDR3 spans 12 residues. With 7 bases removed from V and 14 bases from J, the gap between germline ends came to 15 bases. Per germline, CDR1 MNHEY and CDR2 SVGAGI. Unique molecular identifiers were attached to individual cDNA molecules. TCRdb analysed the 5' RACE reads with MiXCR anew, one entry per CDR3 protein. Of 50,000 to 60,000 distinct CDR3 sequences listed, 8.7% were seen once; the top ten hold 3.5% to 5%. This clonotype was counted ten times or more. The antigen is unknown. Sequences were derived from whole blood, sampled at baseline. The clonotype was recovered from an adult who was a healthcare worker with PCR-confirmed SARS-CoV-2 infection or an uninfected control (not recorded which). The chain couples TRBV6-5 to TRBJ1-6, with a tentative D call TRBD1 (5 bases). This CDR3 is CASKEGQAALHF. The CDR3 region has the DNA TGTGCCAGCAAGGAGGGGCAGGCAGCCCTCCACTTT.